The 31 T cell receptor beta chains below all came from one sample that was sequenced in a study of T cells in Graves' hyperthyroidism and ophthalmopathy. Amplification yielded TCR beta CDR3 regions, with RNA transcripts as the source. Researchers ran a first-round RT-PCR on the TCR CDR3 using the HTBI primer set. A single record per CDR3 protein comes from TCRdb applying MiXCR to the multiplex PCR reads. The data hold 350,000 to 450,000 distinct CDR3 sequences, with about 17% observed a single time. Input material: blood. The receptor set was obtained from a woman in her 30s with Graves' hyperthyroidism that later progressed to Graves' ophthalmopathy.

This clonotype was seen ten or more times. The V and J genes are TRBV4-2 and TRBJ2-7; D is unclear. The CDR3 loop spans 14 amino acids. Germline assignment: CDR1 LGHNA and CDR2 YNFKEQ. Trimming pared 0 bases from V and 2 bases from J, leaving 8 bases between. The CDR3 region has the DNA TGTGCCAGCAGCCAAGATGAAGGGACCTACGAGCAGTACTTC. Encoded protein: CASSQDEGTYEQYF.

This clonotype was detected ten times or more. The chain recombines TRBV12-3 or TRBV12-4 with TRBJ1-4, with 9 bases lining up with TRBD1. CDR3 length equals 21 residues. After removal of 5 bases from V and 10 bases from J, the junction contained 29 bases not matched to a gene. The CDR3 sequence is CASSPRVRNPLTQGAYGKLFF. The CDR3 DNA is TGTGCCAGCAGTCCCCGCGTTCGGAACCCTCTTACACAGGGGGCCTACGGAAAACTGTTTTTT.

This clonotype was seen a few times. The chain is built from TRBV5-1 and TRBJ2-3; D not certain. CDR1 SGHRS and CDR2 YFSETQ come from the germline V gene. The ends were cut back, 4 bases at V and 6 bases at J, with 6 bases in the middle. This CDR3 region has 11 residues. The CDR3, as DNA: TGCGCCAGCAGCATTTGGGATACGCAGTATTTT. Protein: CASSIWDTQYF. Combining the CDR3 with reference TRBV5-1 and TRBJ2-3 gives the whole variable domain KAGVTQTPRYLIKTRGQQVTLSCSPISGHRSVSWYQQTPGQGLQFLFEYFSETQRNKGNFPGRFSGRQFSNSRSEMNVSTLELGDSALYLCASSIWDTQYFGPGTRLTVL.

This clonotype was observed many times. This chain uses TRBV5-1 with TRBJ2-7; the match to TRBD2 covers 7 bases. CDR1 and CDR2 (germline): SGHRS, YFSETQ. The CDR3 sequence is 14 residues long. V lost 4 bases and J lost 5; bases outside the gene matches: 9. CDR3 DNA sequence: TGCGCCAGCAGCCTGTCGGGACTATCCGACGAGCAGTACTTC. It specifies CASSLSGLSDEQYF. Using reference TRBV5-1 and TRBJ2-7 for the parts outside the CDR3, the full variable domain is KAGVTQTPRYLIKTRGQQVTLSCSPISGHRSVSWYQQTPGQGLQFLFEYFSETQRNKGNFPGRFSGRQFSNSRSEMNVSTLELGDSALYLCASSLSGLSDEQYFGPGTRLTVT.

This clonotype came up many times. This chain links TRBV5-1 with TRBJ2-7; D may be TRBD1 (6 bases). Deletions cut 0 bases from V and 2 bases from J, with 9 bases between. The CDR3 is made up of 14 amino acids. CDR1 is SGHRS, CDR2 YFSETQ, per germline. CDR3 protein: CASSLETGAYEQYF. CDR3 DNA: TGCGCCAGCAGCTTGGAGACAGGAGCCTACGAGCAGTACTTC.

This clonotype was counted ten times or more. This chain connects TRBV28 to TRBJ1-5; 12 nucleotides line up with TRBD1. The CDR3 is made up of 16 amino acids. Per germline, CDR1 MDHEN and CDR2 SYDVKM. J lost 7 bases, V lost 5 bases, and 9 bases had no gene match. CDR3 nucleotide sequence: TGTGCCAGCAGTCCAACCGGGACAGGGGGCCGGCAGCCCCAGCATTTT. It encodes CASSPTGTGGRQPQHF.

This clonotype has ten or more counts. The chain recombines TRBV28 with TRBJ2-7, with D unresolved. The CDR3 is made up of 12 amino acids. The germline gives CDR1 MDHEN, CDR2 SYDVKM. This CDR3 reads CGSSGGSYEQYF. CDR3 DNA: TGTGGGTCTTCGGGCGGCTCCTACGAGCAGTACTTC.

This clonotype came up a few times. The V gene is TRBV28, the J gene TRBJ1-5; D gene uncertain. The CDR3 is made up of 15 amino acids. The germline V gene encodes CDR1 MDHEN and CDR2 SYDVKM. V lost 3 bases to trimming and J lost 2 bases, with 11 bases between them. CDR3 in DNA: TGTGCCAGCAGTTTTCTTAGTGGCGGCAATCAGCCCCAGCATTTT. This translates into CASSFLSGGNQPQHF.

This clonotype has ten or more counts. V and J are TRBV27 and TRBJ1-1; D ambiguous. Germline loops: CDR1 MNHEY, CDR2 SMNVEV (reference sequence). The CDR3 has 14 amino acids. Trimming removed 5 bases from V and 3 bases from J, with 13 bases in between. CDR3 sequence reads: CASSKLSSDTEAFF. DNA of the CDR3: TGTGCCAGCAGTAAATTATCTTCGGACACTGAAGCTTTCTTT.

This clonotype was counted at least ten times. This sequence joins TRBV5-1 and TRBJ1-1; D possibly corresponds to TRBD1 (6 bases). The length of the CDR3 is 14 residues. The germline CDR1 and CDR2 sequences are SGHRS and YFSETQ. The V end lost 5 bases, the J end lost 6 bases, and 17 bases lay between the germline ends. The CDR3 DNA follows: TGCGCCAGCAGACTGGGACATGAGTCATCTGAAGCTTTCTTT. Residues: CASRLGHESSEAFF. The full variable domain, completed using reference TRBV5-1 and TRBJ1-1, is KAGVTQTPRYLIKTRGQQVTLSCSPISGHRSVSWYQQTPGQGLQFLFEYFSETQRNKGNFPGRFSGRQFSNSRSEMNVSTLELGDSALYLCASRLGHESSEAFFGQGTRLTVV.

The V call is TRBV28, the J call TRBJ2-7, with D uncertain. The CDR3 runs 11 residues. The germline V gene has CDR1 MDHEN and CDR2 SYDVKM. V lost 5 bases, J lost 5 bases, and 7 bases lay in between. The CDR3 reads CASSTSDEQYF. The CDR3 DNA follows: TGTGCCAGCAGTACCTCGGACGAGCAGTACTTC.

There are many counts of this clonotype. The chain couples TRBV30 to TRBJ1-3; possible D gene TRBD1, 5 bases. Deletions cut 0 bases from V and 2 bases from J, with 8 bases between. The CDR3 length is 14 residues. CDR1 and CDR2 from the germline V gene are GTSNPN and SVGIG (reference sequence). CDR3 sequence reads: CAWSVGAAGNTIYF. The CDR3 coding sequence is TGTGCCTGGAGTGTTGGGGCGGCTGGAAACACCATATATTTT.

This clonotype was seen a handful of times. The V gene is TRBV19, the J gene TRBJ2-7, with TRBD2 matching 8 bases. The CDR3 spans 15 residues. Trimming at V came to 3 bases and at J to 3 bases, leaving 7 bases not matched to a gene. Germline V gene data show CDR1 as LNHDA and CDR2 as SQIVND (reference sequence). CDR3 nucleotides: TGTGCCAGTAGTATCGCTAGCGGGCGCAACTACGAGCAGTACTTC. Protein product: CASSIASGRNYEQYF.

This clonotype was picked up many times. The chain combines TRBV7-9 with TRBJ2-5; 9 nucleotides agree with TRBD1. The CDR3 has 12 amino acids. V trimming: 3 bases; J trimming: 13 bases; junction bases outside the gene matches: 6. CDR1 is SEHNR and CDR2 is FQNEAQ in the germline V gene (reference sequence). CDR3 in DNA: TGTGCCAGCAGCTTCAACACAGGGGGCCCGTACTTC. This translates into CASSFNTGGPYF.

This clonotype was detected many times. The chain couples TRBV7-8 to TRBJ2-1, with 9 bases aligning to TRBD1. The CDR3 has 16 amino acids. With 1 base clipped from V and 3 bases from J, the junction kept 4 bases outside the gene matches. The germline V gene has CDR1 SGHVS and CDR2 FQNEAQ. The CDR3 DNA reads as TGTGCCAGCAGCTTAGGCGGACAGGGGTTCTACAATGAGCAGTTCTTC. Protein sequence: CASSLGGQGFYNEQFF.

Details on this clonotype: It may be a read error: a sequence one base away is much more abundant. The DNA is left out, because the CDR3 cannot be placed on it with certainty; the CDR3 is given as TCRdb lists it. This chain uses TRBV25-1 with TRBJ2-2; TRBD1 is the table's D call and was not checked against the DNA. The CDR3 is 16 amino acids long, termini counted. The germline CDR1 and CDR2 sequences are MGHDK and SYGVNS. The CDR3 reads CASSVGTGIGTGELSF.

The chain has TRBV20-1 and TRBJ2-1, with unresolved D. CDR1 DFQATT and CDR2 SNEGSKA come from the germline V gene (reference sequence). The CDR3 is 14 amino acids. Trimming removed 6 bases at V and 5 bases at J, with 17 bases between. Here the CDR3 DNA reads TGCAGTGCGCCTCGCTGGGAACGGAACAATGAGCAGTTCTTC. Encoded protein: CSAPRWERNNEQFF.

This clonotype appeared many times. The CDR3 coding sequence is TGTGCCAGCAGTTTAGCTAGCAACACTGAAGCTTTCTTT. This translates into CASSLASNTEAFF. The J gene is TRBJ1-1, the V gene TRBV27; D not resolved. V was pared by 2 bases and J by 2 bases, with 6 bases between. CDR3 length: 13 residues. The germline V gene has CDR1 MNHEY and CDR2 SMNVEV (reference sequence).

In DNA form, the CDR3 reads TGTGCCACCAGCAGAGACAGGGGGGCGGTCAATGAGCAGTTCTTC. This translates into CATSRDRGAVNEQFF. The chain combines TRBV15 with TRBJ2-1; tentatively, D is TRBD1 (7 bases). Per the germline V gene, CDR1 is LNHNV and CDR2 is YYDKDF (reference sequence). This CDR3 has 15 amino acids. The V gene lost 0 bases and the J gene lost 6 bases, with 12 bases spanning the gap.

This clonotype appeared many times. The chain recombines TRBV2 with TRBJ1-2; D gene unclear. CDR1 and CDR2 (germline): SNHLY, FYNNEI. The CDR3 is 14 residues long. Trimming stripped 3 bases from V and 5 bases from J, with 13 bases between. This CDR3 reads CASSDLTVLYGYTF. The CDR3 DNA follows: TGTGCCAGCAGTGATCTAACAGTACTTTATGGCTACACCTTC.

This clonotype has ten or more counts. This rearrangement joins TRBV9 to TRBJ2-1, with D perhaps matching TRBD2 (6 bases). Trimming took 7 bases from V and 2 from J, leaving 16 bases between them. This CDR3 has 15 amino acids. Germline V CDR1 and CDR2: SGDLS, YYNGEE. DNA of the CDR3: TGTGCCAGCTCCAAGGGCGGGACCGCCTACAATGAGCAGTTCTTC. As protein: CASSKGGTAYNEQFF. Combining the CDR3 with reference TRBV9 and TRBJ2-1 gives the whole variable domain DSGVTQTPKHLITATGQRVTLRCSPRSGDLSVYWYQQSLDQGLQFLIQYYNGEERAKGNILERFSAQQFPDLHSELNLSSLELGDSALYFCASSKGGTAYNEQFFGPGTRLTVL.

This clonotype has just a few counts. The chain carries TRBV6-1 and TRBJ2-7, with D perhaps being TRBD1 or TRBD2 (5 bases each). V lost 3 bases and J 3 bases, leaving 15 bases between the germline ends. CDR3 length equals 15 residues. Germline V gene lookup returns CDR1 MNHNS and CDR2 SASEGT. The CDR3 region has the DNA TGTGCCAGCAGTGAGAAACCCAGGGAGAGCTACGAGCAGTACTTC. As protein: CASSEKPRESYEQYF.

This chain's CDR3 is CASSYPSGHTEAFF. CDR3 in DNA: TGTGCCAGCAGTTACCCCTCGGGGCACACTGAAGCTTTCTTT. The chain recombines TRBV12-3 or TRBV12-4 with TRBJ1-1, with a tentative D call TRBD1 (5 bases). Trimming removed 4 bases at V and 3 bases at J, with 12 bases between. CDR3 length equals 14 residues.

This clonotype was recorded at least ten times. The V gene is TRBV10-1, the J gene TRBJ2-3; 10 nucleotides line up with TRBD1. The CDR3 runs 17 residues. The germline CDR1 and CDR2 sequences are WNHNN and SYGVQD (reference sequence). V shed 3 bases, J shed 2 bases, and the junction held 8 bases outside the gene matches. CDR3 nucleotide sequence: TGCGCCAGCAGTGACCACCGGGACAGGGGAATCACAGATACGCAGTATTTT. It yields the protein CASSDHRDRGITDTQYF.

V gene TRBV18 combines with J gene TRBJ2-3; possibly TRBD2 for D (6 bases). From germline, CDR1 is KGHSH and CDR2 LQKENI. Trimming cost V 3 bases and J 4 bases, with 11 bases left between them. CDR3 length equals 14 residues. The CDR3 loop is CASSPSGVADTQYF. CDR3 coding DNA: TGTGCCAGCTCACCGTCGGGAGTTGCAGATACGCAGTATTTT.

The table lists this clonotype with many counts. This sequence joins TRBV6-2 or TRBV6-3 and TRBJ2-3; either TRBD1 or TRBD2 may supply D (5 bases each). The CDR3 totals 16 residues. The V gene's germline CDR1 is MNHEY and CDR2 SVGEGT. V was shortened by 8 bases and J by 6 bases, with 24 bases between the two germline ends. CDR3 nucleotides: TGTGCCAGCGGGGCCTTAGACGCGAGGGAGCGGGATACGCAGTATTTT. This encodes CASGALDARERDTQYF.

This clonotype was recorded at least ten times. The CDR3 DNA follows: TGTGCCATCAGTGAGTCATCCGGACAGTTGCTTCAAGAGACCCAGTACTTC. It is translated as CAISESSGQLLQETQYF. V is TRBV10-3 and J is TRBJ2-5, with D tentatively TRBD1 (6 bases). The CDR3 spans 17 residues. V gave up 0 bases and J gave up 2 bases, with 16 bases separating them. Germline V lookup: CDR1 ENHRY, CDR2 SYGVKD.

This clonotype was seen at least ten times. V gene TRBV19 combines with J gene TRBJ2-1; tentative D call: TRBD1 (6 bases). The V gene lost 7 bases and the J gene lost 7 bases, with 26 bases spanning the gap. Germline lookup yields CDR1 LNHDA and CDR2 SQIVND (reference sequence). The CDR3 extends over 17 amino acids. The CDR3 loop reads CASTLVGTTLVGNEQFF. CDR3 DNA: TGTGCCAGTACCCTGGTTGGGACAACGCTTGTTGGGAATGAGCAGTTCTTC.

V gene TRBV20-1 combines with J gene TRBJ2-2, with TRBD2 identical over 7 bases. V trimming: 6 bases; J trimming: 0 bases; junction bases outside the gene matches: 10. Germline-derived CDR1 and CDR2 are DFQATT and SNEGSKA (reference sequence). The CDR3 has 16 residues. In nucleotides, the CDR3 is TGCAGTGCCCGTTCGCGGCTAGCGGCGAACACCGGGGAGCTGTTTTTT. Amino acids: CSARSRLAANTGELFF.

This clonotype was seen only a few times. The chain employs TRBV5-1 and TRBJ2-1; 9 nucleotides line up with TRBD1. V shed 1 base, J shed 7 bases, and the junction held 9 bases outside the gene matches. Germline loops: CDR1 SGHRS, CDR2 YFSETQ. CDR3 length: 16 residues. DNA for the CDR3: TGCGCCAGCAGCTTGATCCGGGGGACAGGGAGGAATGAGCAGTTCTTC. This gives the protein CASSLIRGTGRNEQFF.

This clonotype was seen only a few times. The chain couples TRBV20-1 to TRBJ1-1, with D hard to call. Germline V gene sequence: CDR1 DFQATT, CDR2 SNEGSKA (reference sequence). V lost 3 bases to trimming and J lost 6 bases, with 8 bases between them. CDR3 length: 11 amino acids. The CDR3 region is CSASLPPEAFF. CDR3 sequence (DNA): TGCAGTGCTAGCCTCCCACCTGAAGCTTTCTTT.